This T cell receptor beta chain was identified in a study of regulatory T cells in long-lasting Graves disease. Study in general: Less than 3 months of antithyroid drugs had been taken by newly diagnosed Graves' patients. Study-wide results and limits: The study examined only peripheral blood, not thyroid tissue.

This CDR3 region has 14 residues. The germline V gene has CDR1 MGHRA and CDR2 YSYEKL. The V end was cut by 5 bases, the J end by 2 bases, with 13 bases between. In this sample, this clonotype turned up many times. What it recognizes is unknown. Sample time point: newly diagnosed GD, antithyroid drugs for less than 3 months. Following extraction of RNA from PBMCs, that RNA was used to make the TCR library. It was by American Thyroid Association guidelines that Graves' disease was diagnosed. Investigators prepared the TCR beta libraries by applying iRepertoire HTBI primers and Arm-PCR of CDR3 regions. Using its own MiXCR run on the multiplex PCR reads, TCRdb lists one record per CDR3 protein. Seen here are a few hundred thousand distinct CDR3 sequences, around 15% observed once, and the top ten hold 20% to 25%. In addition, the sample was reused for a study of T cells in Graves' hyperthyroidism and ophthalmopathy. From that study: In the first-round RT-PCR of the TCR CDR3, the HTBI primer set was used.

This sequence was found in a woman between 18 and 30 years old with Graves disease. The rearrangement links TRBV4-1 to TRBJ2-7, with D possibly being TRBD2 (6 bases). The specimen was peripheral blood mononuclear cells (PBMCs), collected at new diagnosis, from a patient treated with antithyroid drugs. CDR3 sequence reads: CASSTRDGAYEQYF. CDR3 DNA sequence: TGCGCCAGCAGCACGCGGGACGGCGCCTACGAGCAGTACTTC.